This TCR beta chain was documented in a study of blood T cell repertoires in COVID-19. Study details: Some COVID-19 samples were acute and others convalescent; all came from the United States, Italy and Spain. T cells, B-cell-depleted T cells, or PBMCs supplied cDNA or gDNA.

There are 15 residues in the CDR3. J gave up 7 bases and V 1 base, and 8 bases lay outside the gene matches. The germline gives CDR1 SGHTA, CDR2 FQGNSA. Methods used by the authors: The authors estimated nucleated cell counts from reference gene primer amplification. Profiling relied on immunoSEQ multiplex PCR, and the TCRdb table lists in-frame clones only, not all of them. V and J calls and clone size are copied from that table; D and trimming were computed from the DNA. The data contain 200,000 to 250,000 clones, around 89% of them singletons. The sequenced sample was peripheral blood. The TCR comes from a man aged 30 to 39 with COVID-19, enrolled during active disease. The chain couples TRBV7-2 to TRBJ2-7; 9 bases line up with TRBD2. The CDR3 DNA reads as TGTGCCAGCAGCTTAGAAGTAGCGGGAGCCCGGGAGCAGTACTTC. Its translation: CASSLEVAGAREQYF. Together with reference TRBV7-2 and TRBJ2-7, the CDR3 gives the full variable domain: GAGVSQSPSNKVTEKGKDVELRCDPISGHTALYWYRQSLGQGLEFLIYFQGNSAPDKSGLPSDRFSAERTGGSVSTLTIQRTQQEDSAVYLCASSLEVAGAREQYFGPGTRLTVT.